This T cell receptor (beta chain) was captured in a study of blood T cell repertoires in COVID-19. Study in general: Italy, Spain and the United States were the sources of the convalescent and acute COVID-19 samples. PBMCs, B-cell-depleted T cells, or T cells were the source of the cDNA or gDNA that made up the material.

Trimming removed 5 bases from V and 5 bases from J; junction bases left unmatched: 7. CDR3 size: 15 residues. Germline lookup yields CDR1 KGHSH and CDR2 LQKENI. Seattle patient enrollment occurred during active infection, with longitudinal follow-up thereafter. How the authors handled the data: Estimation of nucleated cell counts relied on the amplification of reference gene primers. Measured with immunoSEQ multiplex PCR; TCRdb has only the in-frame clones, and not every one. V, J and clone size derive from that table, while D and trimming were established from the DNA sequence. The table records about 140,000 clones, over 80% of them present only once.

This chain joins TRBV18 and TRBJ2-7; 12 bases fit TRBD2. Sequencing was performed on peripheral blood. This TCR was recovered from a man younger than 45 with COVID-19, enrolled during active disease. CDR3 region: CASSKTSGSSNEQYF. The CDR3 DNA reads as TGTGCCAGCTCAAAGACTAGCGGGAGTAGCAACGAGCAGTACTTC.